This T cell receptor (beta chain) was documented in a study of radiation and T cells in renal cell carcinoma. Study results and limitations: From baseline, blood top tumor clonotypes peaked at 2 weeks post-radiation. Pretreatment tumor biopsies were lacking, so baseline clonotypes are unknown.

The V gene's germline CDR1 is LNHDA and CDR2 SQIVND (reference sequence). The CDR3 totals 15 residues. The V segment lost 3 bases and the J segment 10 bases; nucleotides outside the gene matches: 10. Measured with immunoSEQ multiplex PCR; TCRdb has only the in-frame clones, and not every one. Here the sample spans tens of thousands of clones, under 90% being singletons. Indicated time point: baseline pretreatment blood. The treatment denotes: 15 Gy SBRT to primary tumor, nephrectomy 4 weeks later. Radiation-treated patients gave blood at baseline, week 2 and week 4. Concerning this clone: Antigen: not known.

The TCR sequence derives from a man aged 55-75 years with renal cell carcinoma. The chain has TRBV19 and TRBJ2-1; TRBD2 aligns across 9 bases. The sample consisted of blood, taken from a patient whose treatment included radiotherapy and nephrectomy. The CDR3 loop reads CASSMSAGGPREQFF. DNA for the CDR3: TGTGCCAGTAGTATGAGTGCGGGAGGGCCAAGGGAGCAGTTCTTC.